These 22 T cell receptor beta chains were sequenced from one sample in a study of T cells in Graves' hyperthyroidism and ophthalmopathy. Amplification targeted TCR beta CDR3 regions from RNA transcripts. The HTBI primer set drove a first-round RT-PCR of the TCR CDR3. Using its own MiXCR run on the multiplex PCR reads, TCRdb lists one record per CDR3 protein. The sample has more than 300,000 distinct CDR3 sequences; roughly 20% are singletons. Sequencing was done on a sample of blood. The receptors were sampled from a young man with Graves' ophthalmopathy.

This clonotype was recorded many times. The chain links TRBV18 to TRBJ1-4; D might be TRBD1 (6 bases). The V gene's germline CDR1 is KGHSH and CDR2 LQKENI. With 3 bases removed from V and 6 bases from J, the gap between germline ends came to 8 bases. The CDR3 contains 13 residues. The CDR3 nucleotides are TGTGCCAGCTCACCGCGACAGGATGAAAAACTGTTTTTT. It is translated as CASSPRQDEKLFF.

The chain joins TRBV6-1 to TRBJ2-2; the match to TRBD1 covers 11 bases. The V gene's germline CDR1 is MNHNS and CDR2 SASEGT. The CDR3 sequence is 18 residues long. J gave up 0 bases and V 5 bases, and 8 bases lay outside the gene matches. DNA of the CDR3: TGTGCCAGCAGTCTTAGGACAGGGGGCAACCCGAACACCGGGGAGCTGTTTTTT. It translates to CASSLRTGGNPNTGELFF.

This clonotype was counted ten times or more. Mismatch with germline at one junction end may stem from a read error. J is TRBJ1-1 and V is TRBV10-2; possible D gene TRBD1, 5 bases. Germline values: CDR1 WSHSY, CDR2 SAAADI. The CDR3 has 14 residues. The CDR3 coding sequence is TGTGCCAGCAGTGGGGGGTCGCTGAACACTGAAGCTTTCTTT. This encodes CASSGGSLNTEAFF.

In its sample, this clonotype was seen a few times. The chain is built from TRBV3-1 and TRBJ1-3; D gene unclear. Germline lookup yields CDR1 LGHDT and CDR2 YNNKEL (reference sequence). This CDR3 is 18 amino acids long. Trimming took off 0 bases at V and 0 bases at J, with 15 bases between the two ends. CDR3 protein: CASSQDRRQAHSGNTIYF. The CDR3 nucleotides are TGTGCCAGCAGCCAAGATCGGCGGCAGGCACACTCTGGAAACACCATATATTTT.

This clonotype has at least ten counts. This chain links TRBV7-8 with TRBJ1-1; 10 bases fit TRBD1. The V gene end was trimmed by 5 bases and the J gene end by 1 base; junction bases not matched to a gene: 7. This CDR3 is 16 amino acids long. Germline V gives CDR1 SGHVS, CDR2 FQNEAQ. CDR3 region: CASSQPGQGRNTEAFF. As DNA, the CDR3 is TGTGCCAGCAGCCAACCGGGACAGGGGAGGAACACTGAAGCTTTCTTT.

This clonotype was observed at least ten times. The V call is TRBV2, the J call TRBJ1-2; 7 positions match TRBD1. Germline V gene data show CDR1 as SNHLY and CDR2 as FYNNEI. V was clipped by 0 bases and J by 12 bases; unmatched bases: 1. The CDR3 length is 11 residues. The CDR3 region has the DNA TGTGCCAGCAGTGAAGCGCAGGGGGACACCTTC. Residues: CASSEAQGDTF.

This clonotype was detected ten times or more. V is TRBV5-1 and J is TRBJ1-5; D is ambiguous. CDR3 length: 13 amino acids. The germline V gene has CDR1 SGHRS and CDR2 YFSETQ. V was pared by 0 bases and J by 6 bases, with 7 bases between. CDR3 in DNA: TGCGCCAGCAGCTTGGATATCGGTCAGCCCCAGCATTTT. Residues: CASSLDIGQPQHF.

This clonotype showed up just a few times. The V call is TRBV13, the J call TRBJ2-1; 9 nucleotides line up with TRBD1. Trimming at V came to 0 bases and at J to 6 bases, leaving 9 bases not matched to a gene. CDR1 and CDR2 (germline): PRHDT, FYEKMQ (reference sequence). The CDR3 is made up of 17 amino acids. CDR3 amino acids: CASSLGGGTGLPNEQFF. The DNA of the CDR3 is TGTGCCAGCAGCTTAGGGGGCGGGACAGGGCTTCCCAATGAGCAGTTCTTC.

This clonotype was seen a few times. The chain has TRBV4-1 and TRBJ2-3; tentative D call: TRBD2 (6 bases). The CDR3 extends over 15 amino acids. CDR1 is MGHRA and CDR2 is YSYEKL in the germline V gene. V was trimmed by 4 bases and J by 4 bases, leaving 15 bases between them. CDR3 DNA sequence: TGCGCCAGCAGCCGACCGGAGGGGAGCCCAGATACGCAGTATTTT. Amino acids: CASSRPEGSPDTQYF.

This clonotype was seen a handful of times. The chain recombines TRBV27 with TRBJ2-7; perhaps TRBD1 as D (6 bases). This CDR3 contains 14 residues. The ends were cut back, 3 bases at V and 2 bases at J, with 11 bases in the middle. Germline V CDR1 and CDR2: MNHEY, SMNVEV (reference sequence). The CDR3 reads CASSFTGMTYEQYF. The CDR3 DNA follows: TGTGCCAGCAGTTTCACAGGGATGACCTACGAGCAGTACTTC.

The chain recombines TRBV13 with TRBJ2-1; weak D call: TRBD2 (6 bases). V was trimmed by 4 bases and J by 3 bases, leaving 19 bases between them. Germline values: CDR1 PRHDT, CDR2 FYEKMQ (reference sequence). The CDR3 runs 17 residues. CDR3 loop: CASSSPSGGSLYNEQFF. In DNA form, the CDR3 reads TGTGCCAGCAGCTCTCCTAGTGGGGGGTCCCTCTACAATGAGCAGTTCTTC.

This clonotype was seen only a few times. The chain recombines TRBV20-1 with TRBJ1-6, with 9 bases that match TRBD1. V shed 4 bases, J shed 14 bases, and the junction held 9 bases outside the gene matches. CDR1 DFQATT and CDR2 SNEGSKA come from the germline V gene (reference sequence). This CDR3 is built from 13 residues. The DNA for the CDR3 is TGCAGTGCTACCGGGACAGGGCCCGCCACCCTCCACTTT. Amino acid sequence: CSATGTGPATLHF.

Details on this clonotype: Since a much larger clone is just one base distant, this may be a read error. CDR3 residues: CTSRLGGGIQETQYF. In DNA, the CDR3 is TGTACCAGCAGACTCGGGGGGGGCATCCAAGAGACCCAGTACTTC. J is TRBJ2-5 and V is TRBV7-9, with 8 positions matching TRBD2. In germline, CDR1 is SEHNR, CDR2 FQNEAQ (reference sequence). The CDR3 consists of 15 residues.

This chain connects TRBV27 to TRBJ1-1; unclear D gene. Germline loops: CDR1 MNHEY, CDR2 SMNVEV (reference sequence). This CDR3 has 13 residues. The germline V and J ends were trimmed by 10 bases and 2 bases, with 14 bases remaining between them. CDR3 DNA sequence: TGTGCCACCGCGACGGAAAAAAACACTGAAGCTTTCTTT. Translating it yields CATATEKNTEAFF.

In its sample, this clonotype was seen a few times. The chain has TRBV7-8 and TRBJ2-2; D is tentatively TRBD1 or TRBD2 (6 bases each). The V gene lost 1 base and the J gene lost 5 bases, with 14 bases spanning the gap. The CDR3 extends over 16 amino acids. Germline values: CDR1 SGHVS, CDR2 FQNEAQ. The CDR3 region is CASSLGETGATGELFF. The CDR3 DNA follows: TGTGCCAGCAGCTTAGGTGAAACGGGGGCGACCGGGGAGCTGTTTTTT.

The rearrangement uses TRBV10-2 and TRBJ2-2, with TRBD1 matching over 7 bases. This CDR3 has 14 amino acids. Germline values: CDR1 WSHSY, CDR2 SAAADI. Germline trimming cut 4 bases from V and 8 bases from J; bases unmatched to any gene: 7. The CDR3 loop is CASSGQGSFGELFF. The DNA of the CDR3 is TGCGCCAGCAGTGGACAGGGTTCTTTTGGGGAGCTGTTTTTT.

This chain links TRBV29-1 with TRBJ2-7; the D is unclear. The CDR3 has 11 amino acids. V lost 6 bases and J lost 5, with 11 bases in between. Germline V CDR1 and CDR2: SQVTM, ANQGSEA. The CDR3 DNA follows: TGCAGCGTCAAGACTGGGCACGAGCAGTACTTC. This encodes CSVKTGHEQYF.

This chain connects TRBV5-1 to TRBJ2-5; D possibly corresponds to TRBD1 (7 bases). CDR1 is SGHRS, CDR2 YFSETQ, per germline. The CDR3 has 14 amino acids. V gave up 1 base and J gave up 5 bases, with 12 bases separating them. CDR3 sequence reads: CASSLTGDLETQYF. In DNA, the CDR3 is TGCGCCAGCAGCTTGACAGGGGACTTGGAGACCCAGTACTTC.

In regard to this clonotype: Its ends do not fully match the called genes, so a read error is possible. The V and J genes are TRBV20-1 and TRBJ2-5; no firm D call. There are 12 residues in the CDR3. Germline lookup yields CDR1 DFQATT and CDR2 SNEGSKA (reference sequence). CDR3 DNA: TGCAGTGCTAGAAGGGCCCAAGAGACCCAATACTTC. Translation gives CSARRAQETQYF.

This clonotype was observed at least ten times. The chain employs TRBV20-1 and TRBJ1-2; possibly TRBD1 for D (6 bases). In germline, CDR1 is DFQATT, CDR2 SNEGSKA (reference sequence). V lost 5 bases, J lost 3 bases, and 16 bases lay in between. This CDR3 contains 14 residues. As DNA, the CDR3 is TGCAGTGCTGCGCCACAGGGTCGAGACTATGGCTACACCTTC. Translation gives CSAAPQGRDYGYTF.

The rearrangement joins TRBV14 to TRBJ1-2; 8 bases agree with TRBD1. The germline V gene has CDR1 SGHDN and CDR2 FVKESK. With V trimmed by 6 bases and J by 5 bases, 11 bases remained unmatched. This CDR3 region has 15 residues. CDR3 amino acids: CASRHRRDRSYGYTF. CDR3 bases: TGTGCCAGCAGGCATCGCCGGGACAGGTCATATGGCTACACCTTC.

This chain joins TRBV7-3 and TRBJ2-4; D gene unclear. V gave up 10 bases and J gave up 0 bases, with 10 bases separating them. Germline loops: CDR1 SGHTA, CDR2 FQGTGA. The CDR3 totals 13 residues. CDR3 sequence (DNA): TGTGCCATCCAGAGATTAGCCAAAAACATTCAGTACTTC. It codes for CAIQRLAKNIQYF.